This T cell receptor beta chain was captured in a study of identical twins. Study-level findings and limits: Among beta out-of-frame sequences, excess sharing between twins appeared weaker.

Template switching added a universal primer site, and cDNA bore unique molecular identifiers. TCRdb recomputed calls from the 5' RACE reads with MiXCR, one row per CDR3 protein. The sample has 400,000 to 650,000 distinct CDR3 sequences, roughly 21% seen once. Per germline, CDR1 SGHTA and CDR2 FQGNSA. Trimming at V came to 4 bases and at J to 6 bases, leaving 7 bases not matched to a gene. CDR3 length: 14 amino acids. In regard to this clonotype: Antigen: not known.

These records were also assigned to another study, of T cells expressing NK-cell markers. This second report adds: The TCR beta repertoires originated in sorted CD3+CD56+NKG2C+, CD3+CD56+NKG2C- and CD3+CD56-NKG2C+ T cells. The dominant NKG2C+ clonotypes represented about 1.0-7.5% of CD8+ T cells in over 5 donors.

The receptor comes from a woman younger than 30 in good health. Sequences were obtained from CD4+ T cells sorted from blood. The rearrangement links TRBV7-2 to TRBJ2-3; 7 nucleotides match TRBD2. The CDR3 spells CASSYGGRSDTQYF. DNA for the CDR3: TGTGCCAGCAGCTACGGGGGGAGGTCGGATACGCAGTATTTT.